This T cell receptor beta chain was obtained from a study of blood T cell repertoires in COVID-19. On the study more broadly: PBMCs, B-cell-depleted T cells, or T cells were the source of the cDNA or gDNA that made up the material.

Profiled with immunoSEQ multiplex PCR; TCRdb holds only in-frame clones, not every one. The table records around 310,000 clones, roughly 90% of them present only once. Germline CDR1 MNHEY, CDR2 SMNVEV (reference sequence). CDR3 length: 16 amino acids. Losses at the gene ends were 5 bases for V and 0 bases for J; bases not matched to a gene: 7. The origin of this receptor is a woman aged 25 to 39 with COVID-19, enrolled during active disease. The sequenced sample consisted of peripheral blood. The chain employs TRBV27 and TRBJ1-3; 7 positions match TRBD1. The CDR3 spells CASSRQGGSSGNTIYF. CDR3 sequence (DNA): TGTGCCAGCAGTCGACAGGGTGGGAGCTCTGGAAACACCATATATTTT.